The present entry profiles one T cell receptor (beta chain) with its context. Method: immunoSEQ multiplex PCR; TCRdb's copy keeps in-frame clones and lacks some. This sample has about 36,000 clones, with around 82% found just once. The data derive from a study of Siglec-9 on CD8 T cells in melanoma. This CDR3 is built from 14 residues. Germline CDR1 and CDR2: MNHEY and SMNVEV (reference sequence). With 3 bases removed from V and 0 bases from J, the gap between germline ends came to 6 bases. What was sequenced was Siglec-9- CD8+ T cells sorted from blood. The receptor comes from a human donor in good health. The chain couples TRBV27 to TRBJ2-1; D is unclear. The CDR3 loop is CASSFSGSYNEQFF. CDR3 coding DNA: TGTGCCAGCAGTTTCTCGGGCTCCTACAATGAGCAGTTCTTC.